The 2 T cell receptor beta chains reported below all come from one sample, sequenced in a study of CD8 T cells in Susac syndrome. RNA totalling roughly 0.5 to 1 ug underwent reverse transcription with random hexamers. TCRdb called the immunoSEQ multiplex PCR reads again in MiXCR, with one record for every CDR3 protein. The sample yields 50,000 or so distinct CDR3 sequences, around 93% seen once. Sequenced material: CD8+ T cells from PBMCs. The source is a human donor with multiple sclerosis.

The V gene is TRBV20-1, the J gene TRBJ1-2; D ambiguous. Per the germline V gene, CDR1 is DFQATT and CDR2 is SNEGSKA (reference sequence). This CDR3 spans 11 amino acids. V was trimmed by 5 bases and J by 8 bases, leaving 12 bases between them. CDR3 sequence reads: CSALRIEGYTF. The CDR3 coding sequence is TGCAGTGCTTTGAGGATTGAGGGCTACACCTTC.

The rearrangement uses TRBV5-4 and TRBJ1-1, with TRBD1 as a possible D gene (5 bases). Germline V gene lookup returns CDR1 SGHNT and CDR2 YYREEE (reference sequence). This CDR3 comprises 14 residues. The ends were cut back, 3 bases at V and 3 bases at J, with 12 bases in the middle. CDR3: CASSWGTGDTEAFF. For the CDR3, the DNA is TGTGCCAGCAGCTGGGGGACCGGGGACACTGAAGCTTTCTTT.